These 14 T cell receptor beta chains were all obtained from the same sample, sequenced in a study of T-cell reconstitution after alpha-beta-depleted transplantation in children. Unique molecular identifiers tagged the TCRbeta library. One entry per CDR3 protein, called by TCRdb with MiXCR from the PCR reads. The table lists some 100,000 distinct CDR3 sequences, roughly a sixth of them singletons. The sequencing used PBMCs, mostly from graft donor cells, collected 180 days after TCRalphabeta/CD19-depleted stem cell transplant. The receptors were gathered from a male patient aged 2-9 years who had a stem cell transplant for acute lymphoblastic leukemia, so the T cells may come from the graft donor.

This chain joins TRBV25-1 and TRBJ2-3, with D tentatively TRBD2 (6 bases). V was cut by 0 bases and J by 4 bases, with 11 bases left in between. Germline CDR1 and CDR2: MGHDK and SYGVNS. The CDR3 spans 15 residues. The CDR3 DNA reads as TGTGCCAGCAGTGAATATCTGACTAGGTCAGATACGCAGTATTTT. Translated: CASSEYLTRSDTQYF.

There are a few counts of this clonotype. The rearrangement links TRBV6-2 or TRBV6-3 to TRBJ1-1; D gene ambiguous. Germline assignment: CDR1 MNHEY and CDR2 SVGEGT. The CDR3 runs 14 residues. Trimming took 5 bases from V and 8 from J, leaving 18 bases between them. The CDR3 protein is CASSPRARVREAFF. Written as DNA, the CDR3 is TGTGCCAGCAGTCCGAGGGCGCGGGTCCGGGAAGCTTTCTTT.

There are a few counts of this clonotype. This chain joins TRBV20-1 and TRBJ2-3; weak D call: TRBD1 (6 bases). The CDR3 is made up of 14 amino acids. Germline V gene data show CDR1 as DFQATT and CDR2 as SNEGSKA (reference sequence). Trimming cost V 3 bases and J 5 bases, with 15 bases left between them. CDR3 bases: TGCAGTGCTAGTATTCCGGACAGACAAGATACGCAGTATTTT. It codes for CSASIPDRQDTQYF.

The V gene is TRBV29-1, the J gene TRBJ2-7; D is undetermined. Germline V gives CDR1 SQVTM, CDR2 ANQGSEA. This CDR3 region has 13 residues. V lost 4 bases and J lost 7, with 17 bases in between. The CDR3 nucleotides are TGCAGCGTTGTCTGGGTCGCCGATGGGGAGCAGTACTTC. This encodes CSVVWVADGEQYF.

In this sample, this clonotype turned up a few times. V and J are TRBV5-1 and TRBJ2-5; D is perhaps TRBD1 (5 bases). This CDR3 comprises 14 residues. The V gene lost 0 bases and the J gene lost 1 base, with 7 bases spanning the gap. The germline V gene encodes CDR1 SGHRS and CDR2 YFSETQ. The CDR3 DNA sequence: TGCGCCAGCAGCTTGGCGACAGCCCAAGAGACCCAGTACTTC. It yields the protein CASSLATAQETQYF.

The J gene is TRBJ1-3, the V gene TRBV27, with D hard to call. V lost 9 bases, J lost 2 bases, and 11 bases lay in between. This CDR3 is built from 13 residues. CDR1 is MNHEY and CDR2 is SMNVEV in the germline V gene (reference sequence). The CDR3 region has the DNA TGTGCCAGTTACGCGTTCACTGGAAACACCATATATTTT. Translation: CASYAFTGNTIYF.

This chain links TRBV10-1 with TRBJ2-7; no firm D call. V was shortened by 4 bases and J by 0 bases, with 13 bases between the two germline ends. The CDR3 extends over 15 amino acids. Germline values: CDR1 WNHNN, CDR2 SYGVQD (reference sequence). CDR3 sequence reads: CASSGWGLSSYEQYF. DNA for the CDR3: TGCGCCAGCAGTGGATGGGGTCTCAGCTCCTACGAGCAGTACTTC.

J is TRBJ2-1 and V is TRBV30, with no clear D. Deletions cut 2 bases from V and 0 bases from J, with 11 bases between. CDR1 GTSNPN and CDR2 SVGIG come from the germline V gene (reference sequence). The CDR3 extends over 15 amino acids. The CDR3 loop reads CAWSRTLNSYNEQFF. The DNA for the CDR3 is TGTGCCTGGAGTAGGACCCTAAACTCCTACAATGAGCAGTTCTTC.

This clonotype has at least ten counts. The genes are TRBV4-1 and TRBJ1-4, with D unresolved. Germline V gives CDR1 MGHRA, CDR2 YSYEKL. Trimming left V 0 bases short and J 7 bases short, with 6 bases between. The CDR3 has 13 residues. CDR3: CASSQEYGEKLFF. The CDR3 DNA follows: TGCGCCAGCAGCCAAGAGTATGGTGAAAAACTGTTTTTT.

This clonotype was counted a few times. The V gene is TRBV7-6, the J gene TRBJ2-7; no definite D call. The CDR3 consists of 14 residues. The germline V and J ends were trimmed by 2 bases and 2 bases, with 10 bases remaining between them. Germline assignment: CDR1 SGHVS and CDR2 FNYEAQ. Here the CDR3 DNA reads TGTGCCAGCAGCTTACGGTACAGACCCTACGAGCAGTACTTC. Amino acids: CASSLRYRPYEQYF.

This clonotype has at least ten counts. The rearrangement uses TRBV6-5 and TRBJ2-7; maybe TRBD2 (5 bases). Deletions cut 2 bases from V and 0 bases from J, with 11 bases between. This CDR3 has 15 amino acids. Per the germline V gene, CDR1 is MNHEY and CDR2 is SVGAGI. The DNA for the CDR3 is TGTGCCAGCAGTTACGGCGGGCTCGGCTCCTACGAGCAGTACTTC. Its translation: CASSYGGLGSYEQYF.

The J gene is TRBJ2-5, the V gene TRBV5-1; D is ambiguous. This CDR3 is 14 amino acids long. Germline CDR1 is SGHRS and CDR2 is YFSETQ. Trimming took off 0 bases at V and 4 bases at J, with 10 bases between the two ends. The CDR3 region is CASSLGQFSETQYF. The CDR3, as DNA: TGCGCCAGCAGCTTGGGCCAGTTTTCAGAGACCCAGTACTTC.

This clonotype was observed a few times. CDR3 protein: CASFGENLQYF. As DNA, the CDR3 is TGTGCCAGCTTTGGCGAGAACCTTCAGTACTTC. The chain has TRBV27 and TRBJ2-7; D is uncertain. Trimming left V 8 bases short and J 10 bases short, with 15 bases between. CDR3 length equals 11 residues. Germline assignment: CDR1 MNHEY and CDR2 SMNVEV (reference sequence).

Only a few counts were recorded for this clonotype. The CDR3: CASSIPGQGKQETQYF. The CDR3 bases are TGTGCCAGCTCCATCCCGGGGCAGGGGAAACAAGAGACCCAGTACTTC. The chain links TRBV12-3 or TRBV12-4 to TRBJ2-5; D perhaps matches TRBD1 (6 bases). Trimming pared 8 bases from V and 2 bases from J, leaving 21 bases between. The CDR3 spans 16 residues.